This T cell receptor (beta chain) was found in a study of cytomegalovirus exposure and HLA in healthy donors. Study-wide points: It was only CMV serostatus that was available as immune exposure information.

Comments on this clone: The target antigen is unknown.

This CDR3 contains 14 residues. Between the trimmed V and J ends, which lost 5 bases and 2 bases, there was a span of 11 bases. CDR1 and CDR2 from the germline V gene are MDHEN and SYDVKM. The PCR ran on 60 Vbeta and 13 Jbeta primers. The method was immunoSEQ multiplex PCR; TCRdb's version includes in-frame clones alone and lacks a portion of them. The repertoire holds around 170,000 clones, with roughly 78% as singletons. Each donor's status was that of a healthy bone marrow donor. The sequence was collected from a woman aged 45 to 65 in good health and CMV-seropositive. Sequencing was done on a sample of PBMCs. The chain combines TRBV28 with TRBJ2-3, with D unresolved. In DNA, the CDR3 is TGTGCCAGCAGTGGGTCCGGAGTCACAGATACGCAGTATTTT. It yields the protein CASSGSGVTDTQYF.